This TCR beta chain was sequenced for a study of T-cell reconstitution after alpha-beta-depleted transplantation in children. Whole-study findings and limits: At the one-year point after transplant, T-cell counts and TCRbeta diversity were found to come mostly from T cells that had been newly produced. It was reported that alpha-beta T cells came from several hundred expanded graft clones (about two months after transplant).

Germline CDR1 MDHEN, CDR2 SYDVKM. The CDR3 loop spans 13 amino acids. V was trimmed by 6 bases and J by 8 bases, leaving 16 bases between them. This clonotype was detected only a few times. Its cognate antigen is unknown. Unique molecular identifiers tagged the TCRbeta library. TCRdb itself ran the PCR reads through MiXCR, one entry per CDR3 protein. The sample has some 550,000 distinct CDR3 sequences; under 30% are singletons. J is TRBJ1-1 and V is TRBV28; D perhaps matches TRBD1 (6 bases). The starting material was PBMCs, mostly from graft donor cells, obtained 360 days after TCRalphabeta/CD19-depleted stem cell transplant. The source is a boy under two years old who had a stem cell transplant for acute myeloid leukemia, so the T cells may come from the graft donor. The CDR3 reads CASSPLRTVEAFF. The DNA for the CDR3 is TGTGCCAGCAGCCCGCTACGGACAGTCGAAGCTTTCTTT.